The 8 T cell receptor beta chains below come from one sample, sequenced in a study of beta chain features in type 1 diabetes. Notes on the study in general: All four CD4+ subsets of Type 1 diabetes patients contained TCRB CDR3s that were moderately but significantly shorter.

What these receptors recognize is not known. All of the isolated RNA was reverse transcribed, so expressed TCRB transcripts were sequenced. The data were produced by immunoSEQ multiplex PCR, yet TCRdb's version contains in-frame clones alone and is incomplete. The repertoire consists of 200,000 to 250,000 clones, with approximately 15% occurring once and the leading ten covering just under 0.02%. Input material: naive CD4+ T cells from blood. All receptors derive from a man aged 25-45 years with type 1 diabetes.

The V gene is TRBV7-9, the J gene TRBJ2-2; TRBD1 aligns across 8 bases. V shed 6 bases and J 7 bases; nucleotides not matched to a gene: 10. This CDR3 comprises 15 residues. CDR1 is SEHNR, CDR2 FQNEAQ, per germline (reference sequence). The CDR3 reads CASSDDRGAVGELFF. The CDR3 nucleotides read TGTGCCAGCAGTGACGACAGGGGTGCGGTCGGGGAGCTGTTTTTT.

As concerns this clone: In the same sample, other DNA sequences code for this CDR3. This chain joins TRBV7-9 and TRBJ1-5, with 7 bases identical to TRBD1. The CDR3 has 13 residues. Germline loops: CDR1 SEHNR, CDR2 FQNEAQ (reference sequence). Trimming at V came to 3 bases and at J to 4 bases, leaving 0 bases not matched to a gene. The CDR3 is CASSLGQNQPQHF. DNA for the CDR3: TGTGCCAGCAGCTTGGGACAGAATCAGCCCCAGCATTTT.

This clone has a handful of counts. The genes are TRBV19 and TRBJ1-2, with TRBD1 as a possible D gene (6 bases). V lost 0 bases and J lost 5, with 13 bases in between. CDR3 length: 15 residues. Germline V CDR1 and CDR2: LNHDA, SQIVND (reference sequence). The CDR3 region is CASSIERDQGYGYTF. The CDR3, as DNA: TGTGCCAGTAGTATAGAACGGGACCAGGGGTATGGCTACACCTTC.

The genes are TRBV2 and TRBJ1-1; 7 bases match TRBD1. Germline CDR1 and CDR2: SNHLY and FYNNEI. The CDR3 length is 15 residues. The V and J ends lost 4 bases and 4 bases, in that order; junction bases with no gene match: 9. In nucleotides, the CDR3 is TGTGCCAGCAGTGTACCAAACCAGGGGGGCACTGAAGCTTTCTTT. Residues: CASSVPNQGGTEAFF.

J is TRBJ1-1 and V is TRBV6-5; no clear D gene. Trimming shortened V by 2 bases and J by 0 bases, and 7 bases separated the two germline ends. The CDR3 is 14 amino acids. Germline CDR1 and CDR2: MNHEY and SVGAGI. CDR3 DNA sequence: TGTGCCAGCAGTTACGGGGAGCTGAACACTGAAGCTTTCTTT. This translates into CASSYGELNTEAFF.

The rearrangement joins TRBV29-1 to TRBJ2-3, with TRBD2 identical over 7 bases. The V segment lost 7 bases and the J segment 1 base; nucleotides outside the gene matches: 5. Germline V gene sequence: CDR1 SQVTM, CDR2 ANQGSEA. The CDR3 contains 13 residues. The CDR3 region has the DNA TGCAGCGAACGGGAGGTCCGCACAGATACGCAGTATTTT. This encodes CSEREVRTDTQYF.

This clone was recorded a few times. The chain is built from TRBV30 and TRBJ1-5, with 9 bases fitting TRBD1. The CDR3 is 13 amino acids. Germline V CDR1 and CDR2: GTSNPN, SVGIG (reference sequence). V dropped 3 bases and J dropped 6; count of bases not matched to a gene: 3. Here the CDR3 reads CAWRSGQGQPQHF. The CDR3, as DNA: TGTGCCTGGAGATCGGGACAGGGTCAGCCCCAGCATTTT.

This clone was observed a few times. The genes are TRBV29-1 and TRBJ2-1, with 7 bases identical to TRBD1. Per germline, CDR1 SQVTM and CDR2 ANQGSEA. V lost 6 bases, J lost 9 bases, and 11 bases stayed unmatched. CDR3 length: 13 amino acids. In DNA, the CDR3 is TGCAGCGTGGGCCCGAGGGGGCCCACTGAGCAGTTCTTC. Translation gives CSVGPRGPTEQFF.